These 18 T cell receptor beta chains originate from one sample sequenced in a study of shared clonotypes between healthy human individuals. Only in-frame clones appear in the TCRdb table, and some are missing; sequencing was by immunoSEQ multiplex PCR. The sample shows some 1 million clones, roughly 80% of them seen only once. The sequenced sample was memory CD4+ T cells sorted from blood. The subset here: CD45RA-negative fraction. Receptors originate from a man between 18 and 29 years old in good health.

CDR3: CASSLTGGNQETQYF. In nucleotides, the CDR3 is TGTGCCAGCAGCTTGACAGGGGGAAATCAAGAGACCCAGTACTTC. The chain is built from TRBV5-4 and TRBJ2-5; 8 bases fit TRBD1. Germline V lookup: CDR1 SGHNT, CDR2 YYREEE (reference sequence). V lost 1 base to trimming and J lost 2 bases; unmatched junction nucleotides: 4. The CDR3 totals 15 residues.

V and J are TRBV18 and TRBJ2-5; 7 nucleotides agree with TRBD2. Germline CDR1 reads KGHSH; CDR2 reads LQKENI. V was pared by 2 bases and J by 7 bases, with 16 bases of the junction left unmatched. CDR3 length equals 17 residues. In nucleotides, the CDR3 is TGTGCCAGCTCACCAGTCCGGGCTAGCGGTCTTTTAGGGACCCAGTACTTC. Its translation is CASSPVRASGLLGTQYF.

This clone was found once. This sequence joins TRBV10-1 and TRBJ2-4, with D maybe TRBD1 (5 bases). V shed 3 bases and J shed 5 bases, with 11 bases lying between them. This CDR3 spans 14 amino acids. CDR1 and CDR2 (germline): WNHNN, SYGVQD (reference sequence). CDR3 loop: CASSDSGNQNIQYF. The DNA for the CDR3 is TGCGCCAGCAGTGACTCAGGGAATCAAAACATTCAGTACTTC.

The rearrangement links TRBV7-9 to TRBJ2-3, with TRBD1 matching over 9 bases. Per the germline V gene, CDR1 is SEHNR and CDR2 is FQNEAQ (reference sequence). This CDR3 has 14 residues. J was trimmed by 5 bases and V by 3 bases; bases with no gene match: 3. CDR3 in amino acids: CASSFTGGVDTQYF. The CDR3 DNA reads as TGTGCCAGCAGCTTCACAGGGGGCGTAGATACGCAGTATTTT. The whole variable domain, filled in from reference TRBV7-9 and TRBJ2-3, reads DTGVSQNPRHKITKRGQNVTFRCDPISEHNRLYWYRQTLGQGPEFLTYFQNEAQLEKSRLLSDRFSAERPKGSFSTLEIQRTEQGDSAMYLCASSFTGGVDTQYFGPGTRLTVL.

V gene TRBV5-6 combines with J gene TRBJ2-5; 10 bases fit TRBD1. Trimming took 3 bases from V and 5 from J; bases not matched to a gene: 10. The CDR3 consists of 16 residues. Germline lookup yields CDR1 SGHDT and CDR2 YYEEEE. CDR3 in amino acids: CASSWYRGTGDETQYF. CDR3 DNA: TGTGCCAGCAGCTGGTATCGCGGGACAGGGGACGAGACCCAGTACTTC.

The rearrangement joins TRBV30 to TRBJ1-6, with D perhaps matching TRBD1 (5 bases). The CDR3 is made up of 16 amino acids. From germline, CDR1 is GTSNPN and CDR2 SVGIG (reference sequence). Between the trimmed V and J ends, which lost 1 base and 8 bases, there was a span of 18 bases. CDR3 residues: CAWSGQGPPFYSPLHF. The CDR3 DNA reads TGTGCCTGGAGTGGGCAGGGCCCTCCCTTCTATTCACCCCTCCACTTT.

To note about this clone: Other nucleotide sequences in the sample specify the same CDR3. The J gene is TRBJ1-2, the V gene TRBV6-1; the D gene is possibly TRBD1 (5 bases). Between the trimmed V and J ends, which lost 2 bases and 3 bases, there was a span of 7 bases. The germline V gene has CDR1 MNHNS and CDR2 SASEGT. CDR3 size: 13 residues. The CDR3 sequence: CASSEPGYYGYTF. The CDR3 DNA sequence: TGTGCCAGCAGTGAACCAGGGTACTATGGCTACACCTTC.

This clone was counted once. V gene TRBV10-3 combines with J gene TRBJ1-1; D perhaps matches TRBD1 (5 bases). The CDR3 contains 13 residues. The germline CDR1 and CDR2 sequences are ENHRY and SYGVKD. With 7 bases removed from V and 2 bases from J, the gap between germline ends came to 11 bases. The DNA for the CDR3 is TGTGCCATCACAGGAGGGGTAAACACTGAAGCTTTCTTT. The encoded protein is CAITGGVNTEAFF.

This sequence joins TRBV5-6 and TRBJ1-2, with 8 bases aligning to TRBD1. The CDR3 has 14 residues. Germline V CDR1 and CDR2: SGHDT, YYEEEE. V was clipped by 1 base and J by 4 bases; unmatched bases: 3. The CDR3 region has the DNA TGTGCCAGCAGCTTGTTTGACAGGGGCTATGGCTACACCTTC. This gives the protein CASSLFDRGYGYTF. The complete variable domain, with remaining parts taken from reference TRBV5-6 and TRBJ1-2, reads DAGVTQSPTHLIKTRGQQVTLRCSPKSGHDTVSWYQQALGQGPQFIFQYYEEEERQRGNFPDRFSGHQFPNYSSELNVNALLLGDSALYLCASSLFDRGYGYTFGSGTRLTVV.

The chain carries TRBV5-6 and TRBJ2-2; D is uncertain. Per germline, CDR1 SGHDT and CDR2 YYEEEE. The CDR3 is made up of 13 amino acids. V shed 5 bases and J shed 7 bases, with 12 bases lying between them. The CDR3 loop reads CASRVIESGELFF. DNA of the CDR3: TGTGCCAGCAGGGTTATAGAGAGCGGGGAGCTGTTTTTT.

For this clone: The sample carries other DNA sequences with the same CDR3. The rearrangement joins TRBV5-1 to TRBJ1-2; D is perhaps TRBD1 (5 bases). CDR3 length: 13 amino acids. Trimming removed 4 bases at V and 2 bases at J, with 9 bases between. Germline CDR1 SGHRS, CDR2 YFSETQ. This CDR3 is CASSATGNYGYTF. As DNA, the CDR3 is TGCGCCAGCAGCGCCACAGGAAACTATGGCTACACCTTC.

The V call is TRBV5-5, the J call TRBJ1-1, with D perhaps matching TRBD1 (6 bases). CDR3 length equals 12 residues. V was cut by 3 bases and J by 7 bases, with 10 bases left in between. Per germline, CDR1 SGHKS and CDR2 YYEKEE (reference sequence). CDR3 nucleotides: TGTGCCAGCAGCTCCAGGACAGATGAAGCTTTCTTT. Its protein product is CASSSRTDEAFF.

This clone has only one observation. The chain joins TRBV27 to TRBJ2-4; 7 bases fit TRBD1. V trimming: 3 bases; J trimming: 5 bases; junction bases outside the gene matches: 4. Germline values: CDR1 MNHEY, CDR2 SMNVEV (reference sequence). The length of the CDR3 is 14 residues. This chain's CDR3 is CASSFTGTENIQYF. CDR3 DNA sequence: TGTGCCAGCAGTTTCACCGGGACAGAAAACATTCAGTACTTC.

The gene calls are TRBV29-1 and TRBJ2-7; D might be TRBD1 (6 bases). The V end lost 7 bases, the J end lost 0 bases, and 10 bases lay between the germline ends. Germline V gives CDR1 SQVTM, CDR2 ANQGSEA. The CDR3 contains 12 residues. The CDR3 region is CSGTGSSYEQYF. Here the CDR3 DNA reads TGCAGCGGAACAGGGAGCTCCTACGAGCAGTACTTC.

This chain links TRBV30 with TRBJ1-6, with 7 nucleotides matching TRBD1. The ends lost 5 bases at V and 7 bases at J; junction bases unmatched: 5. The germline V gene encodes CDR1 GTSNPN and CDR2 SVGIG (reference sequence). The CDR3 has 13 amino acids. In DNA, the CDR3 is TGTGCCTGGGAGGGACAGAAAAATTCACCCCTCCACTTT. This translates into CAWEGQKNSPLHF.

The table lists this clone with a few counts. Written as DNA, the CDR3 is TGTGCCTGGAGTGTAGATGGTTTTGAAAAACTGTTTTTT. Protein: CAWSVDGFEKLFF. This rearrangement joins TRBV30 to TRBJ1-4; D call uncertain. The CDR3 is 13 residues long. Trimming took off 0 bases at V and 7 bases at J, with 9 bases between the two ends. The V gene's germline CDR1 is GTSNPN and CDR2 SVGIG (reference sequence).

The chain carries TRBV6-6 and TRBJ2-7; a weak D match, TRBD2 (7 bases). Germline V gene lookup returns CDR1 MNHNY and CDR2 SVGAGI (reference sequence). The V end was cut by 4 bases, the J end by 4 bases, with 17 bases between. CDR3 length: 15 amino acids. The CDR3 sequence is CASSFELGGGYEQYF. Written as DNA, the CDR3 is TGTGCCAGCAGTTTCGAGTTAGGGGGGGGTTACGAGCAGTACTTC.

This clone has more than one count but fewer than ten. The chain couples TRBV5-8 to TRBJ1-6; D remains unclear. V dropped 6 bases and J dropped 0 bases, with 16 bases sitting between them. The CDR3 is made up of 17 amino acids. Germline V gene lookup returns CDR1 SGHTS and CDR2 YDEGEE. Written as DNA, the CDR3 is TGTGCCAGCAACCGTGTAGAGGGAAGCTCCTATAATTCACCCCTCCACTTT. It encodes CASNRVEGSSYNSPLHF.